The 25 T cell receptor beta chains reported below all come from one sample, sequenced in a study of beta chain features in type 1 diabetes. The isolated RNA, all of it, was reverse transcribed, so expressed TCRB transcripts were what got sequenced. Here immunoSEQ multiplex PCR was the method, and the copy in TCRdb shows in-frame clones only, minus some. The table has roughly 300,000 clones, around 7.6% seen once. The sample was central memory CD4+ T cells from blood. The source is a woman between 18 and 29 years old in good health.

The rearrangement uses TRBV7-2 and TRBJ1-4; TRBD1 matches at 7 bases. V dropped 4 bases and J dropped 4; count of bases not matched to a gene: 12. This CDR3 is built from 17 residues. In germline, CDR1 is SGHTA, CDR2 FQGNSA. The CDR3 bases are TGTGCCAGCAGCTCCTCGAGCAGGGGGTGGGGTAATGAAAAACTGTTTTTT. The encoded protein is CASSSSSRGWGNEKLFF.

This clone was seen only a few times. This chain uses TRBV11-1 with TRBJ2-1; 14 bases align to TRBD2. V shed 5 bases and J 10 bases; nucleotides not matched to a gene: 7. CDR3 length: 15 amino acids. Germline loops: CDR1 SGHAT, CDR2 FQDESV (reference sequence). CDR3 in amino acids: CASSPPGLAGEEQFF. The DNA for the CDR3 is TGTGCCAGCAGCCCTCCGGGACTAGCGGGAGAGGAGCAGTTCTTC.

There are many counts of this clone. This CDR3 reads CASSLSNTGELFF. In nucleotides, the CDR3 is TGTGCCAGCAGTTTATCGAACACCGGGGAGCTGTTTTTT. The chain links TRBV28 to TRBJ2-2, with D uncertain. The length of the CDR3 is 13 residues. The V end lost 1 base, the J end lost 0 bases, and 0 bases lay between the germline ends. CDR1 MDHEN and CDR2 SYDVKM come from the germline V gene.

The chain uses TRBV5-5 and TRBJ2-2, with D possibly matching TRBD2 (5 bases). The CDR3 spans 16 residues. Between the trimmed V and J ends, which lost 0 bases and 8 bases, there was a span of 17 bases. CDR1 is SGHKS and CDR2 is YYEKEE in the germline V gene (reference sequence). The CDR3 spells CASSLGVVGAPGELFF. The CDR3, as DNA: TGTGCCAGCAGCTTGGGCGTAGTGGGAGCTCCAGGGGAGCTGTTTTTT.

This sequence joins TRBV19 and TRBJ1-1; D uncertain. Per the germline V gene, CDR1 is LNHDA and CDR2 is SQIVND (reference sequence). V gave up 7 bases and J gave up 1 base, with 10 bases separating them. This CDR3 has 13 residues. The CDR3 nucleotides read TGTGCCAGTAAGTTAGAACAGAACACTGAAGCTTTCTTT. Translating gives CASKLEQNTEAFF.

This chain joins TRBV4-1 and TRBJ2-3; D is undetermined. Trimming cost V 0 bases and J 4 bases, with 11 bases left between them. This CDR3 is built from 15 residues. CDR1 and CDR2 (germline): MGHRA, YSYEKL. The CDR3 sequence: CASSQDPSSPDTQYF. Written as DNA, the CDR3 is TGCGCCAGCAGCCAAGATCCTAGTTCGCCAGATACGCAGTATTTT.

This chain's CDR3 is CASSMRAGPEETQYF. The CDR3 region has the DNA TGTGCCAGTAGTATGAGGGCTGGGCCCGAGGAGACCCAGTACTTC. The chain joins TRBV19 to TRBJ2-5, with D perhaps TRBD2 (5 bases). CDR1 LNHDA and CDR2 SQIVND come from the germline V gene (reference sequence). Trimming pared 3 bases from V and 5 bases from J, leaving 16 bases between. The CDR3 spans 15 residues.

CDR3 bases: TGTGCCAGCAGCTCCGGGACAGGTCCGGGGGAGCAGTACTTC. Its translation: CASSSGTGPGEQYF. The chain employs TRBV5-6 and TRBJ2-7; TRBD1 aligns across 8 bases. Germline-derived CDR1 and CDR2 are SGHDT and YYEEEE. This CDR3 spans 14 amino acids. Trimming took 3 bases from V and 7 from J; bases not matched to a gene: 9.

J is TRBJ1-2 and V is TRBV4-1; TRBD1 matches at 7 bases. From germline, CDR1 is MGHRA and CDR2 YSYEKL. V trimming: 3 bases; J trimming: 4 bases; junction bases outside the gene matches: 8. This CDR3 is built from 15 residues. CDR3 protein: CASSQYRGEGYGYTF. The CDR3 region has the DNA TGCGCCAGCAGCCAGTACAGGGGAGAGGGCTATGGCTACACCTTC.

This clone turned up a few times. The chain uses TRBV29-1 and TRBJ2-3, with D unclear. The germline gives CDR1 SQVTM, CDR2 ANQGSEA. CDR3 length: 11 amino acids. Trimming took off 8 bases at V and 5 bases at J, with 11 bases between the two ends. As DNA, the CDR3 is TGCAGCCTATTTTCCAGAGATACGCAGTATTTT. Encoded protein: CSLFSRDTQYF.

This clone was picked up a small number of times. This rearrangement joins TRBV14 to TRBJ2-1, with 14 bases aligning to TRBD2. Germline assignment: CDR1 SGHDN and CDR2 FVKESK. CDR3 length: 18 residues. The V gene end was trimmed by 6 bases and the J gene end by 7 bases; junction bases not matched to a gene: 14. The CDR3 DNA reads as TGTGCCAGCAGTCTCCTCGGACTAGCGGGAGGCGGCAGGAATGAGCAGTTCTTC. Its protein product is CASSLLGLAGGGRNEQFF.

The V gene is TRBV6-6, the J gene TRBJ2-5; TRBD1 might be the D (6 bases). The CDR3 sequence is 14 residues long. The germline V and J ends were trimmed by 2 bases and 3 bases, with 10 bases remaining between them. CDR1 and CDR2 from the germline V gene are MNHNY and SVGAGI (reference sequence). The DNA for the CDR3 is TGTGCCAGCAGTTACACACACAGGGAAGAGACCCAGTACTTC. Translating it yields CASSYTHREETQYF.

The chain recombines TRBV7-2 with TRBJ2-2; no clear D. Germline V CDR1 and CDR2: SGHTA, FQGNSA. V lost 3 bases to trimming and J lost 1 base, with 9 bases between them. The CDR3 spans 15 residues. The CDR3 protein is CASSFGGRNTGELFF. The CDR3, as DNA: TGTGCCAGCAGCTTCGGTGGACGGAACACCGGGGAGCTGTTTTTT.

This clone turned up a few times. The chain employs TRBV5-1 and TRBJ2-7; 8 bases are a match to TRBD1. The CDR3 runs to 13 residues. Trimming removed 4 bases from V and 6 bases from J; junction bases left unmatched: 6. Germline V gives CDR1 SGHRS, CDR2 YFSETQ. DNA of the CDR3: TGCGCCAGCAGCGTTTACAGGGGGTCCGAGCAGTACTTC. It specifies CASSVYRGSEQYF.

The CDR3 DNA sequence: TGTGCCACCAAGATCAGCTCCTACGAGCAGTACTTC. Its protein product is CATKISSYEQYF. The rearrangement links TRBV6-1 to TRBJ2-7; D is uncertain. Germline V gene sequence: CDR1 MNHNS, CDR2 SASEGT. Trimming took off 10 bases at V and 0 bases at J, with 10 bases between the two ends. This CDR3 region has 12 residues.

The table lists this clone with a few counts. The chain links TRBV28 to TRBJ2-7; no reliable D call. CDR1 is MDHEN, CDR2 SYDVKM, per germline. Trimming shortened V by 5 bases and J by 4 bases, and 12 bases separated the two germline ends. The CDR3 loop spans 13 amino acids. In DNA form, the CDR3 reads TGTGCCAGCAGTCCAACTATAGGGTACGAGCAGTACTTC. This sequence encodes CASSPTIGYEQYF.

This clone appeared many times. The rearrangement joins TRBV9 to TRBJ2-5; 9 positions agree with TRBD2. The CDR3 totals 14 residues. The trim removed 0 bases at V and 4 bases at J, leaving 1 base unmatched. Germline V gene data show CDR1 as SGDLS and CDR2 as YYNGEE. Here the CDR3 reads CASSVVAGAETQYF. The CDR3 region has the DNA TGTGCCAGCAGCGTAGTAGCGGGAGCAGAGACCCAGTACTTC.

This clone was seen repeatedly, ten times or more. As DNA, the CDR3 is TGTGCCAGCAGCCAACAGCGCGTCGAAGCTTTCTTT. As protein: CASSQQRVEAFF. V gene TRBV7-9 combines with J gene TRBJ1-1; D call uncertain. The length of the CDR3 is 12 residues. Germline values: CDR1 SEHNR, CDR2 FQNEAQ (reference sequence). V was cut by 5 bases and J by 8 bases, with 12 bases left in between.

This clone was found many times. Other DNA sequences from this sample encode an identical CDR3 as well. This sequence joins TRBV28 and TRBJ2-4; tentative D call: TRBD1 (6 bases). Trimming left V 7 bases short and J 2 bases short, with 9 bases between. This CDR3 region has 13 residues. Germline V gene sequence: CDR1 MDHEN, CDR2 SYDVKM. The CDR3 spells CASMGAPKNIQYF. The CDR3 DNA follows: TGTGCCAGCATGGGGGCGCCCAAAAACATTCAGTACTTC.

In this sample, this clone turned up a few times. V is TRBV5-1 and J is TRBJ2-7; D is perhaps TRBD1 (6 bases). Germline V gives CDR1 SGHRS, CDR2 YFSETQ. The CDR3 is made up of 11 amino acids. Trimming took off 2 bases at V and 10 bases at J, with 10 bases between the two ends. CDR3 sequence (DNA): TGCGCCAGCAGCTTAGAGGGGGTACAGTACTTC. It specifies CASSLEGVQYF.

V usage is TRBV9 and J usage is TRBJ2-1; TRBD2 agrees at 8 bases. CDR3 length: 17 amino acids. Germline lookup yields CDR1 SGDLS and CDR2 YYNGEE. V dropped 1 base and J dropped 2; count of bases not matched to a gene: 8. The CDR3: CASSVYGGRLTYNEQFF. The DNA for the CDR3 is TGTGCCAGCAGCGTATACGGCGGGAGGTTAACCTACAATGAGCAGTTCTTC.

Details on this clone: Its ends do not fully match the called genes, so a read error is possible. The chain carries TRBV14 and TRBJ2-2, with 7 bases identical to TRBD1. Germline values: CDR1 SGHDN, CDR2 FVKESK. This CDR3 spans 16 amino acids. This CDR3 is CASNQDRGTVLGELFF. As DNA, the CDR3 is TGTGCCAGCAACCAAGATAGGGGGACAGTTCTCGGGGAGCTGTTTTTT.

This chain links TRBV7-2 with TRBJ2-3; 7 bases map to TRBD1. V dropped 5 bases and J dropped 1; count of bases not matched to a gene: 9. The CDR3 runs to 16 residues. Looked up from germline, CDR1 is SGHTA and CDR2 is FQGNSA. The CDR3 DNA follows: TGTGCCAGCAGCCTAAACTTCGGGACAGGCACAGATACGCAGTATTTT. Residues: CASSLNFGTGTDTQYF.

This clone has only a few counts. This sequence joins TRBV4-3 and TRBJ2-5, with TRBD1 matching over 11 bases. Germline CDR1 and CDR2: LGHNA and YSLEER. CDR3 length equals 16 residues. The junction had 9 bases not matched to a gene; V was cut back by 3 bases and J by 6 bases. CDR3 nucleotide sequence: TGCGCCAGCAGCCAGGGCCCGGGACAGGGGGGGAAGACCCAGTACTTC. Protein product: CASSQGPGQGGKTQYF.

To note about this clone: Other DNA sequences within the sample encode an identical CDR3. The chain is built from TRBV6-6 and TRBJ2-5; 8 bases line up with TRBD2. The CDR3 consists of 14 residues. The junction had 2 bases not matched to a gene; V was cut back by 4 bases and J by 1 base. Germline values: CDR1 MNHNY, CDR2 SVGAGI (reference sequence). This CDR3 is CASSLAGGQETQYF. The CDR3 nucleotides are TGTGCCAGCAGTTTGGCGGGAGGCCAAGAGACCCAGTACTTC.